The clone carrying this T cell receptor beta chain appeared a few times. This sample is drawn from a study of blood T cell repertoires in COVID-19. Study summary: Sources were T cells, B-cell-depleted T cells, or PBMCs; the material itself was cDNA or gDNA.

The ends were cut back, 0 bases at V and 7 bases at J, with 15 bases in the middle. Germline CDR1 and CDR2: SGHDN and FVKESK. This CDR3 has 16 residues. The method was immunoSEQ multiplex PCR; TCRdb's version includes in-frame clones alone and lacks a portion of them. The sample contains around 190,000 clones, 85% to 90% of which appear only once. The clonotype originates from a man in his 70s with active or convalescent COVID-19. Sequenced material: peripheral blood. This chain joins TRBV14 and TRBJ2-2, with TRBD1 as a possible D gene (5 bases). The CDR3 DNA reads TGTGCCAGCAGCCAAGATTTGTGGCAGGGTGTCGGGGAGCTGTTTTTT. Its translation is CASSQDLWQGVGELFF.